A single sample is the source of the 9 T cell receptor beta chains below, sequenced in a study of a mutant IDH1 vaccine in newly diagnosed glioma. Sequenced by immunoSEQ multiplex PCR; TCRdb stores in-frame clones only, minus some. The table lists 35,000 or so clones, 75% to 90% of them singletons. Time point reported: week 11, during vaccination. Doses comprised 300 ug of mutant IDH1 20-mer peptide each, plus topical imiquimod. No antigen is known for these receptors. This specimen consisted of peripheral blood mononuclear cells (PBMCs), obtained from a glioma patient whose treatment included an IDH1 peptide vaccine. The source is a woman aged 25 to 39 with glioma. Some clones in this sample may be carry-over from other donors' samples.

This clone was detected a few times. The chain carries TRBV30 and TRBJ1-2; 8 bases align to TRBD1. The CDR3 covers 13 residues. The trim removed 1 base at V and 2 bases at J, leaving 0 bases unmatched. Germline CDR1 reads GTSNPN; CDR2 reads SVGIG (reference sequence). This CDR3 reads CAWSGQGNYGYTF. Written as DNA, the CDR3 is TGTGCCTGGAGTGGACAGGGGAACTATGGCTACACCTTC.

The rearrangement links TRBV6-5 to TRBJ1-2; tentatively, D is TRBD1 (5 bases). The CDR3 totals 14 residues. CDR1 is MNHEY and CDR2 is SVGAGI in the germline V gene. Trimming took off 3 bases at V and 11 bases at J, with 19 bases between the two ends. The CDR3 spells CASSYSGTEERYTF. Here the CDR3 DNA reads TGTGCCAGCAGTTATTCCGGGACGGAGGAGCGGTACACCTTC.

The chain has TRBV28 and TRBJ1-1; TRBD1 aligns across 9 bases. V shed 6 bases, J shed 5 bases, and the junction held 10 bases outside the gene matches. The germline CDR1 and CDR2 sequences are MDHEN and SYDVKM. The CDR3 length is 15 residues. In DNA form, the CDR3 reads TGTGCCAGCAGCCGCGAGGGACAGGGTTGGACTGAAGCTTTCTTT. Encoded protein: CASSREGQGWTEAFF.

V and J are TRBV11-2 and TRBJ1-4; possibly TRBD1 for D (6 bases). The CDR3 covers 12 residues. Germline-derived CDR1 and CDR2 are SGHAT and FQNNGV. The V and J ends lost 5 bases and 8 bases respectively, with 9 bases between them. The CDR3 here is CASSRQVEKLFF. CDR3 DNA: TGTGCCAGCAGCAGACAGGTCGAAAAACTGTTTTTT.

The chain recombines TRBV5-4 with TRBJ2-7; D possibly corresponds to TRBD1 (5 bases). V lost 4 bases to trimming and J lost 3 bases, with 14 bases between them. The CDR3 length is 14 residues. Germline V gene data show CDR1 as SGHNT and CDR2 as YYREEE (reference sequence). The CDR3 loop is CASSPGLGDYEQYF. CDR3 coding DNA: TGTGCCAGCAGCCCTGGGCTAGGGGACTACGAGCAGTACTTC.

This chain connects TRBV11-2 to TRBJ2-4, with 8 bases identical to TRBD2. After removal of 0 bases from V and 8 bases from J, the junction contained 6 bases not matched to a gene. The CDR3 covers 15 residues. Germline values: CDR1 SGHAT, CDR2 FQNNGV. The DNA for the CDR3 is TGTGCCAGCAGCTTAGAGGCGGGGGGCCGGCACATTCAGTACTTC. Residues: CASSLEAGGRHIQYF.

This chain links TRBV6-1 with TRBJ1-4, with TRBD1 as a possible D gene (6 bases). The CDR3 has 13 amino acids. The germline V gene has CDR1 MNHNS and CDR2 SASEGT. The V and J ends lost 11 bases and 5 bases respectively, with 15 bases between them. The CDR3 coding sequence is TGTGCCGTCCTGACAGGCCGCAATGAAAAACTGTTTTTT. Encoded protein: CAVLTGRNEKLFF.

The chain has TRBV19 and TRBJ1-3, with D hard to call. Germline V gives CDR1 LNHDA, CDR2 SQIVND (reference sequence). CDR3 length: 16 amino acids. V gave up 1 base and J gave up 1 base, with 11 bases separating them. The chain's CDR3 is CASSIGGKTSGNTIYF. As DNA, the CDR3 is TGTGCCAGTAGTATAGGTGGGAAAACGTCTGGAAACACCATATATTTT.

V gene TRBV11-3 combines with J gene TRBJ2-7; D ambiguous. The V gene's germline CDR1 is SGHNT and CDR2 YENEEA. Trimming left V 0 bases short and J 3 bases short, with 9 bases between. The CDR3 is made up of 14 amino acids. CDR3 DNA sequence: TGTGCCAGCAGCTTAGAGGTCGTCGGCTACGAGCAGTACTTC. Its translation: CASSLEVVGYEQYF.